This note documents a single T cell receptor (beta chain) sequence. Its antigen is unknown. Per-base quality was not reported, and no clone a single base away is much larger than it. Sequences DFQATT (CDR1) and SNEGSKA (CDR2) are obtained from the germline V gene (reference sequence). From cysteine to phenylalanine, the CDR3 is 9 amino acids long. Of the read, only the CDR3 DNA is kept; its 27 bases are in frame from base 1. V and J lose 3 bases and 9 bases, and a span of 3 bases separates them. This sample was included in a study of STAT5B mutations in CD4+ large granular lymphocyte leukemia (dated by TCRdb to between 2021 and 2022). Regarding the complete study: Among healthy controls, the CDR3 'QG' motif was associated with a particular HLA allele. The study compared the TCRbeta repertoires of patients with CD4+ T-cell large granular lymphocyte leukemia against those of healthy blood donors. The purity of purified fractions was confirmed by flow cytometry on FACSCanto II or FACSVerse to exceed 95% among lymphocytes.

TCRbeta rearrangements were sequenced from genomic DNA using the immunoSEQ assay at survey resolution. As for how the authors treated the data: A lowest detectable productive clonotype frequency of 2.59 x 10-5 was observed in the TCR sequencing data. Analyses included only productive TCRbeta rearrangements, meaning complete and in-frame sequences. Sample clonality was computed as Simpson clonality in the immunoSEQ Analyzer version 3.0. Clones were categorized by frequency as very rare, small, medium, large (1-20%) or hyperexpanded (>20%). Generation probabilities were estimated with OLGA 1.2.3, V-gene circos plots were generated with VDJtools, specificities were searched for in VDJdb, and CDR3 motifs were identified with GLIPH. The source is immuneACCESS, and TCRdb retained only in-frame sequences with V and J called. Part of the clones is not carried over; for the studies checked, unresolved V genes explain less than half of this, and the remainder is unexplained. V and J calls and clone size are those listed in that table; D and trimming were worked out from the DNA. Across this sample there are more than 30,000 clones, with roughly 88% seen only once. The ten largest clones capture approximately 1% of the sample.

Buffy coats from 35 to 45 blood donors, supplied by the Finnish Red Cross blood service, were used as healthy controls. All TCR-sequenced material derived from peripheral blood: patient blood samples and healthy donor buffy coats. Ficoll-Hypaque gradient centrifugation was used to isolate peripheral blood mononuclear cells. Magnetic purification was used to isolate CD4+ cells from the buffy coats of the healthy controls. The Gentra Puregene Cell and Tissue kit was used to extract genomic DNA, and a Qubit 2.0 fluorometer was used to measure the amount of genomic DNA. Beyond this particular receptor, the publication reports: Main leukemic clonotypes were private to each patient, although around 25% of the main leukemic clonotypes were found at low frequency in the non-leukemic repertoires of other patients. CD4-sorted patient repertoires appeared more clonal than healthy CD4+ repertoires, and this difference persisted after removing the putative leukemic clones. The data were not HLA-matched, and the higher clonality in CD4+ T-LGLL than in CD8+ T-LGLL could be due to the relatively small sample size. TRBV06-family usage was enriched among the top patient clones (8/27) compared with healthy controls (2/35).

Here the chain combines TRBV20-1 and TRBJ2-1; the D gene lacks a confident call. Source material: CD4+ T cells from blood buffy coats. This receptor was obtained from a human donor in good health. The CDR3 sequence is CSARTEQFF. The base sequence is TGCAGTGCTAGGACTGAGCAGTTCTTC.